The present entry profiles one TCR beta chain with its context. The antigen is not known. The PCR was carried out with 60 Vbeta primers and 13 Jbeta primers. In the authors' workflow: Approximately 11 million shared chains were among some 75 million unique TCR beta chains counted in a later analysis. Assay used: immunoSEQ multiplex PCR; TCRdb lists only in-frame clones, some missing. V and J calls and clone size come straight from that table; D and trimming were deduced from the DNA. This table has 100,000 or so clones, around 84% appearing once. The CDR3 is 17 residues long. Trimming left V 0 bases short and J 1 base short, with 18 bases between. Germline values: CDR1 SQVTM, CDR2 ANQGSEA. The data were taken from a study of cytomegalovirus exposure and HLA in healthy donors. The wider study: Inside one of the first data releases sat 85 million or so unique TCRs taken from HLA-typed donors.

Whole-study results and caveats: Links to common viral pathogens appeared, in a later analysis, for several of the most significant clusters.

The chain is built from TRBV29-1 and TRBJ1-1; tentative D call: TRBD1 (6 bases). Sequenced input: PBMCs. This sequence was found in a man in his late teens or twenties in good health and CMV-seronegative. CDR3 in amino acids: CSVEDRGVGLGNTEAFF. The CDR3 nucleotides read TGCAGCGTTGAAGACAGGGGCGTCGGGTTAGGGAACACTGAAGCTTTCTTT.